This TCR beta chain comes out of a study of blood T cells in healthy people across ages. Study outcomes and limitations: Diversity estimates drawn from one million T cells were deemed underestimates.

The CDR3 has 12 residues. Germline assignment: CDR1 SGHAT and CDR2 FQNNGV. V dropped 4 bases and J dropped 7 bases, with 10 bases sitting between them. Notes on this clonotype: The antigen is not known.

Per sample, no less than 5.5 micrograms of total RNA were extracted. A second roughly 6 to 12 cycle PCR used barcoded and J-beta primers. Every molecule of cDNA carried a tag from a template-switch adaptor with 12 random nucleotides. One entry per CDR3 protein results from TCRdb running MiXCR on the 5' RACE reads. The sample records over 1.5 million distinct CDR3 sequences, about 49% being singletons. The chain employs TRBV11-2 and TRBJ1-2, with unresolved D. The source is a woman in her forties in good health. Sequencing was done on a sample of blood. CDR3 in amino acids: CASSSTIRGYTF. The DNA of the CDR3 is TGTGCCAGCAGCTCTACGATTCGTGGCTACACCTTC. Combining the CDR3 with reference TRBV11-2 and TRBJ1-2 gives the whole variable domain EAGVAQSPRYKIIEKRQSVAFWCNPISGHATLYWYQQILGQGPKLLIQFQNNGVVDDSQLPKDRFSAERLKGVDSTLKIQPAKLEDSAVYLCASSSTIRGYTFGSGTRLTVV.